This entry lists 15 T cell receptor beta chains sequenced from one sample in a study of cytomegalovirus exposure and HLA in healthy donors. The primer mix had 60 Vbeta and 13 Jbeta primers. Sequencing used immunoSEQ multiplex PCR; TCRdb keeps in-frame clones, though not all of them. The sample lists some 150,000 clones, about three quarters occurring once. The sample was PBMCs. These receptor sequences come from a woman under 40 in good health and CMV-seronegative.

This clone has only a few counts. The chain recombines TRBV5-1 with TRBJ2-1, with D maybe TRBD2 (6 bases). CDR1 is SGHRS, CDR2 YFSETQ, per germline. V gave up 3 bases and J gave up 4 bases, with 23 bases separating them. This CDR3 has 18 amino acids. CDR3 DNA sequence: TGCGCCAGCAGCTCCCACTCTAGCGCCGGTAACAAGTACAATGAGCAGTTCTTC. It encodes CASSSHSSAGNKYNEQFF.

J is TRBJ2-5 and V is TRBV5-5; 10 bases are a match to TRBD1. The germline V gene has CDR1 SGHKS and CDR2 YYEKEE (reference sequence). This CDR3 region has 15 residues. J gave up 6 bases and V 5 bases, and 10 bases lay outside the gene matches. The CDR3 region is CASSWAWDRGQTQYF. In DNA form, the CDR3 reads TGTGCCAGCAGTTGGGCCTGGGACAGGGGACAGACCCAGTACTTC.

The chain carries TRBV5-6 and TRBJ1-1; D is ambiguous. This CDR3 spans 15 amino acids. CDR1 and CDR2 from the germline V gene are SGHDT and YYEEEE. V lost 0 bases and J 6 bases, leaving 15 bases between the germline ends. The CDR3 protein is CASSLAIALRAEAFF. CDR3 sequence (DNA): TGTGCCAGCAGCTTGGCTATAGCCTTGCGAGCTGAAGCTTTCTTT. The full variable domain, its missing parts supplied by reference TRBV5-6 and TRBJ1-1, is DAGVTQSPTHLIKTRGQQVTLRCSPKSGHDTVSWYQQALGQGPQFIFQYYEEEERQRGNFPDRFSGHQFPNYSSELNVNALLLGDSALYLCASSLAIALRAEAFFGQGTRLTVV.

This clone was seen a single time. The rearrangement links TRBV7-9 to TRBJ2-3; 9 bases fit TRBD1. Trimming cost V 6 bases and J 0 bases; bases outside gene matches: 1. CDR3 length: 14 residues. The germline gives CDR1 SEHNR, CDR2 FQNEAQ (reference sequence). The CDR3 region has the DNA TGTGCCAGCAGACAGGGGGCCAGCACAGATACGCAGTATTTT. It is translated as CASRQGASTDTQYF.

The chain joins TRBV18 to TRBJ1-2, with 7 nucleotides matching TRBD1. CDR3 length: 19 amino acids. V shed 3 bases, J shed 7 bases, and the junction held 23 bases outside the gene matches. Germline-derived CDR1 and CDR2 are KGHSH and LQKENI. The CDR3 DNA follows: TGTGCCAGCTCACCTACTAAACTTGGGACAGTTGTAACGAGCTTTGGCTACACCTTC. The encoded protein is CASSPTKLGTVVTSFGYTF. Supplemented by reference TRBV18 and TRBJ1-2, the full variable domain reads NAGVMQNPRHLVRRRGQEARLRCSPMKGHSHVYWYRQLPEEGLKFMVYLQKENIIDESGMPKERFSAEFPKEGPSILRIQQVVRGDSAAYFCASSPTKLGTVVTSFGYTFGSGTRLTVV.

This clone has more than one count but fewer than ten. The rearrangement links TRBV7-2 to TRBJ2-3, with 8 bases fitting TRBD2. Germline values: CDR1 SGHTA, CDR2 FQGNSA. The CDR3 is 18 residues long. Germline trimming cut 3 bases from V and 0 bases from J; bases unmatched to any gene: 11. The CDR3 DNA sequence: TGTGCCAGCAGCTTTCGTTCTGCGGCGGGGGGTAGCACAGATACGCAGTATTTT. Its protein is CASSFRSAAGGSTDTQYF.

The chain carries TRBV5-5 and TRBJ1-1; 8 bases match TRBD1. V trimming: 0 bases; J trimming: 1 base; junction bases outside the gene matches: 2. The CDR3 consists of 15 residues. Looked up from germline, CDR1 is SGHKS and CDR2 is YYEKEE (reference sequence). DNA for the CDR3: TGTGCCAGCAGCTTGGTCGGGACAGGGAACACTGAAGCTTTCTTT. It codes for CASSLVGTGNTEAFF.

This clone was seen a handful of times. V gene TRBV19 combines with J gene TRBJ1-5; D call uncertain. With 4 bases removed from V and 2 bases from J, the gap between germline ends came to 9 bases. Germline V CDR1 and CDR2: LNHDA, SQIVND (reference sequence). The CDR3 runs to 14 residues. The CDR3 bases are TGTGCCAGTAGTACCCCCGGTGGCAATCAGCCCCAGCATTTT. This gives the protein CASSTPGGNQPQHF.

The chain has TRBV28 and TRBJ2-1, with 8 bases that match TRBD1. V was pared by 6 bases and J by 4 bases, with 8 bases of the junction left unmatched. The CDR3 has 15 residues. Germline CDR1 is MDHEN and CDR2 is SYDVKM. The CDR3 bases are TGTGCCAGCAGCACTCTCAGGGGGCGATACAATGAGCAGTTCTTC. Translated, it gives CASSTLRGRYNEQFF.

J is TRBJ2-1 and V is TRBV11-2; tentatively, D is TRBD2 (6 bases). The CDR3 loop spans 18 amino acids. Germline V lookup: CDR1 SGHAT, CDR2 FQNNGV. The V and J ends lost 5 bases and 9 bases respectively, with 29 bases between them. The CDR3 loop is CASSTSGSSHTPRGEQFF. DNA for the CDR3: TGTGCCAGCAGCACCAGCGGGTCTTCCCATACCCCGCGCGGTGAGCAGTTCTTC.

This clone has a handful of counts. The rearrangement links TRBV4-3 to TRBJ2-1, with no clear D. Trimming pared 4 bases from V and 7 bases from J, leaving 20 bases between. This CDR3 spans 16 amino acids. The germline V gene has CDR1 LGHNA and CDR2 YSLEER. The CDR3, as DNA: TGCGCCAGCAGCCCCCACCTCGAGGAGCCGGTAAATGAGCAGTTCTTC. This encodes CASSPHLEEPVNEQFF.

This chain joins TRBV7-9 and TRBJ2-1, with D perhaps matching TRBD2 (6 bases). The CDR3 sequence is 15 residues long. Germline V gives CDR1 SEHNR, CDR2 FQNEAQ (reference sequence). Deletions cut 4 bases from V and 5 bases from J, with 15 bases between. CDR3 in amino acids: CASSYGRGGNNEQFF. The CDR3 DNA is TGTGCCAGCAGCTACGGACGGGGCGGGAACAATGAGCAGTTCTTC.

This clone has only a few counts. This chain links TRBV29-1 with TRBJ2-1, with D possibly being TRBD2 (6 bases). CDR1 is SQVTM, CDR2 ANQGSEA, per germline. V was clipped by 4 bases and J by 6 bases, with 13 bases between them. The length of the CDR3 is 13 residues. The DNA of the CDR3 is TGCAGCGTTGGGGACTTCCCCCTCAATGAGCAGTTCTTC. It translates to CSVGDFPLNEQFF.

The V and J genes are TRBV5-1 and TRBJ2-5, with 12 bases matching TRBD2. Germline CDR1 reads SGHRS; CDR2 reads YFSETQ. CDR3 length: 16 residues. With 0 bases clipped from V and 4 bases from J, the junction kept 4 bases outside the gene matches. CDR3 sequence (DNA): TGCGCCAGCAGCTTGGAACTAGCGGGGGGCTTAGAGACCCAGTACTTC. It yields the protein CASSLELAGGLETQYF.

Points on this clone: Germline is not matched at one junction end, which may reflect a read error. The chain has TRBV7-8 and TRBJ2-3, with 10 bases identical to TRBD2. The germline V gene has CDR1 SGHVS and CDR2 FQNEAQ. The CDR3 length is 15 residues. The CDR3 region is CASSYFRTSGKGMDF. CDR3 DNA: TGTGCCAGCAGCTATTTTAGGACTAGCGGAAAGGGAATGGATTTT.